This T cell receptor (beta chain) is drawn from a study of blood T cell repertoires in COVID-19. Losses at the gene ends were 5 bases for V and 0 bases for J; bases not matched to a gene: 5. CDR1 and CDR2 from the germline V gene are LNHDA and SQIVND (reference sequence). This CDR3 has 15 residues. Repertoires were generated with immunoSEQ multiplex PCR, while TCRdb's copy carries only in-frame clones and drops some. The repertoire holds approximately 82,000 clones, with approximately 92% as singletons. The source material was peripheral blood. The source of this sequence is an older woman with active COVID-19. This rearrangement joins TRBV19 to TRBJ2-7, with 9 nucleotides matching TRBD1. In DNA, the CDR3 is TGTGCCAGTAGTCCCCAACAGGGGGCCTCCTACGAGCAGTACTTC. Amino acids: CASSPQQGASYEQYF.